This record looks at one TCR beta chain sequence and its context. The specificity of this receptor is unknown. No quality values exist for individual bases; no much larger clone is one base distant. The library was built by means of the immunoSEQ multiplex PCR assay. A mixture of 60 forward primers for TCR Vbeta segments and 13 reverse primers for TCR Jbeta segments was used in the multiplex PCR. Amplification of the CDR3 region of rearranged TCR beta genes was performed with a multiplex PCR assay on genomic DNA. The amplified TCR beta libraries were sequenced on the Illumina HiSeq System as 87-base-pair reads. In the authors' own workflow: A later analysis counted tens of millions of unique TCR beta chains across the 690 or so repertoires, and some 11 million of these chains were shared by at least two donors. A nearest-neighbor algorithm error-corrected the raw reads and collapsed the reads into unique sequences, merging closely related sequences to remove PCR and sequencing errors. V, D and J gene segments were assigned by aligning CDR3 sequences to IMGT reference sequences. For a sequence to be retained, at least a six-nucleotide match to both a V gene segment and a J gene segment was required. A rearrangement counted as productive if the CDR3 had no stop codons and remained in frame with V and J, and every other rearrangement counted as non-productive. Following IMGT convention, CDR3 was defined as the stretch from the second conserved V-encoded cysteine up to the conserved J-encoded phenylalanine. In an earlier analysis of roughly 580 of the donors, sequences lacking an unambiguous match to a single V gene segment were excluded. An earlier analysis of 500 to 600 of the donors classified V segments as functional when productive rearrangements were above 56.7% and as segregating when the standard deviation between donors was above 5%. To diagnose cytomegalovirus status from the catalog of TCR beta chain sequences, a statistical classification framework was built. In a later analysis, V and J genes were assigned by comparing TCR nucleotide sequences against IMGT/GENE-DB human TR gene sequences. In a later analysis, CDR3 sequences and most-parsimonious VDJ recombination scenarios were assigned using the TCRdist pipeline. In a later analysis, each TCR beta chain was defined by its CDR3 amino acid sequence together with its V-gene family, and reads without a unique V-gene family were excluded. A later analysis removed 500 to 600 highly shared, low-generation-probability nucleotide sequences to deal with suspected cross-contamination and a sequencing artifact. A later analysis calculated a clonal expansion index for each public chain from normalized within-repertoire ranks of inferred template counts. A later analysis computed generation probabilities with a VDJ recombination model fitted to out-of-frame rearrangements, and checked the results against IGoR. A later analysis scored TCR-TCR, TCR-HLA and TCR-CMV co-occurrence with hypergeometric tests, applying a repertoire-size bias correction to TCR pairs. False discovery rates were estimated in a later analysis by permuting HLA or CMV assignments 20 times. In a later analysis, co-occurring TCRs were grouped using DBSCAN, with TCRdist sequence similarity added in when clustering inside HLA-allele-positive subsets. Repertoires with fewer than 30,000 or more than 120,000 public chains, plus five repertoires with anomalous nucleotide sharing, were excluded from co-occurrence clustering. Here the immuneACCESS table is served through TCRdb, limited to in-frame sequences with V and J called. Missing clones are a known gap in these copies; in checked studies unresolved V genes cover under half, and the rest lacks a known reason. V and J calls and clone size are those listed in that table; D and trimming were worked out from the DNA. The sample profile shows 85,000 to 100,000 clones; just under 80% of them were found once. The ten largest clones represent approximately 3.9% of the sample.

The cohort comprised hundreds of healthy bone marrow donors. Cohort members were all nominally healthy when sampled, although unrecorded immune exposures were likely present. The donor was CMV seronegative and belonged to the group of 350 to 400 seronegative cohort members. Each donor provided a peripheral blood sample, and peripheral blood mononuclear cells were used for TCR beta sequencing. The Qiagen DNeasy Blood Extraction Kit was used to extract genomic DNA from the blood cell samples. Trimming takes 5 bases from V and 4 bases from J, and the germline ends sit 9 bases apart. For CDR1 and CDR2, the germline V gene (reference sequence) lists DFQATT and SNEGSKA. From the cysteine through the phenylalanine, the CDR3 covers 11 amino acids. Only the CDR3 part of the read is kept: 33 bases, read in frame from the first base. This sample is drawn from a study of cytomegalovirus exposure and HLA in healthy donors (dated by TCRdb to about 2017). Describing the broader study: An earlier analysis of several hundred of the donors reported over 250 Gb of sequence data and about 120 million unique TCR beta sequences obtained from some 170 million T cells. The study combined high-throughput TCR immunosequencing, statistical association of individual TCRs with disease status, and machine learning to predict cytomegalovirus infection status. A separate validation cohort of 100 to 150 different subjects was used in addition to the roughly 640-subject first cohort. HLA typing included class I and class II loci at four-digit resolution. Typing coverage differed by locus: A, B, C, DRB1 and DQB1 were typed in roughly 620-630 donors, DQA1 in roughly 510, DPA1 in 600 to 610, and DPB1 in 472. The T cell repertoires of around 670 subjects were profiled by immunosequencing and related to cytomegalovirus serostatus. An earlier analysis of about 600 of the donors used high-throughput TCR beta sequencing to judge whether each TCR beta V gene segment behaved as functional or pseudogenic. Among the approximately 400 genotyped donors, around 81% belonged to the genetic ancestry cluster associated with self-reported Caucasian donors. An early release covering about 600 HLA-typed donors comprised approximately 300 gigabases of sequencing data and around 80 million unique TCR sequences. Donor age, sex, ethnicity and CMV serostatus were compiled together with the repertoire data. The later analysis used no new phenotypic data to find candidate immune exposures, relying instead on TCR beta sequences and their occurrence across donors. All discovery cohort repertoires had been generated on a single sequencing platform. To study patterns of TCR occurrence, a later analysis re-analyzed previously published TCR beta repertoires from just over 650 donors and added high-resolution HLA genotyping. The aim of the study was to test whether cataloging public T cell receptors could identify signatures of past pathogen exposure. Roughly five DR-DQ haplotypes were handled as single units for association and clustering, since linkage in the cohort was strong. A later genetic analysis used genome-wide SNP genotypes for about 65% of the roughly 700 donors, treating that subset as a discovery cohort. Among 300 to 500 genotyped donors of the cohort, an average of around 240,000 unique TCR beta nucleotide sequences was sequenced per donor, of which 15% to 20% were non-productive.

What the study reported, not specific to this receptor: In a later analysis, most CMV-associated TCR beta chains were found to appear HLA-restricted, with HLA associations seemingly driven largely by CMV exposure. In this cohort, only TCR beta chains were sequenced, and detectable features were limited by the absence of alpha or paired-chain data. In a later analysis, several top co-occurrence clusters were reported to appear linked to parvovirus B19, influenza, CMV and Epstein-Barr virus. In a later analysis, the rate of TCR association differed among HLA loci, with DRB1 alleles having the most associated TCRs and HLA-C alleles having the fewest. A further reported finding was that TCR beta sequences accurately predicted the HLA-A and HLA-B alleles for most subjects in the first cohort. In a later genetic analysis, a missense DCLRE1C variant was associated with V-gene and J-gene trimming of TCR beta chains, and the association was replicated in an independent cohort. According to a later genetic analysis, donors in an Asian-associated ancestry cluster had fewer N-insertions in productive TCRs than the approximately 670-donor mean. The earlier analysis of about 600 of the donors excluded approximately 17 rarely observed V segments, including chromosome 9 orphons, because counts were too low. Three of the identified cytomegalovirus-associated TCR beta chains were confirmed in vitro to be specific for cytomegalovirus antigens. When HLA alleles, especially DR and DQ, strongly co-occurred, attributing TCR associations to individual alleles was difficult. In a later analysis, HLA-associated TCR beta chains were found to be more clonally expanded and to have lower generation probabilities than equally common non-associated chains. In a later analysis, about 17,000 TCR beta sequences were associated with specific HLA alleles at a false discovery rate of 0.05. In an earlier analysis of some 550 of the donors, most TCR beta V segments were observed in productive rearrangements about 87% or about 30% of the time, broadly matching IMGT annotations. A cluster of highly shared sequence variants was judged likely to represent a technical artifact of the sequencing pipeline. Linkage disequilibrium might explain the correlated functional status among segregating V segments, but an unknown experimental factor could not be ruled out. HLA typing was unavailable for some donors at each locus, so association tests used only the typed subset. According to the authors, the approach could potentially be generalized to other disease states and immunological phenotypes. While some public TCRs were present in many individuals, most TCR sequences turned up only very rarely across donors. Presence/absence analyses assumed roughly uniform sequencing depth across donors, an assumption that may not hold. CMV serostatus was the only immune exposure information available for the cohort. Cytomegalovirus status was reported to be diagnosed by the classifier with high specificity and sensitivity in both the original and validation cohorts. Because the 87-base-pair reads could not distinguish some IMGT-functional V segments, including TRBV6-2 and TRBV6-3, those segments were excluded. The study listed 164 TCR beta chains as associated with cytomegalovirus.

The chain uses TRBV20-1 and TRBJ2-7, with no confident D gene call. The TCR sequence derives from a woman aged 35 to 49 in good health and CMV-seronegative. Sample: PBMCs. CDR3 protein: CSAGERYEQYF. The bases are TGCAGTGCTGGTGAGAGGTACGAGCAGTACTTC.